A selection of T cell receptor beta chains follows, all from one sample in a study of patients with pleural tuberculosis. A single record per CDR3 protein comes from TCRdb applying MiXCR to the reads. The table lists 40,000 to 55,000 distinct CDR3 sequences, 6% to 9.5% of them singletons. The receptors were gathered from a human donor with pleural tuberculosis. Both conserved end residues are trimmed from each CDR3. Fields, in order: CDR3 protein, V gene, D gene. D genes are given only for firm matches.

CDR3aa: ATSDPAAGPQH
v_gene: TRBV24-1
d_gene: NA

CDR3aa: ASSLGGGYNEQF
v_gene: TRBV11-2
d_gene: NA

CDR3aa: ASTLTSSSETQY
v_gene: TRBV3-1
d_gene: NA

CDR3aa: AGSIGHGVDEQF
v_gene: TRBV12-3/TRBV12-4
d_gene: NA

CDR3aa: ASSPSLYSSPTDTQY
v_gene: TRBV18
d_gene: NA

CDR3aa: ASSVSGPRTQY
v_gene: TRBV7-8
d_gene: TRBD2

CDR3aa: ASLQTGMETQY
v_gene: TRBV28
d_gene: TRBD1

CDR3aa: SAREIVRDQETQY
v_gene: TRBV20-1
d_gene: NA

CDR3aa: ASSLELAGVTDTQY
v_gene: TRBV5-4
d_gene: TRBD2

CDR3aa: ASSMGFTSNQPQH
v_gene: TRBV19
d_gene: NA

CDR3aa: ASRRQALSTDTQY
v_gene: TRBV27
d_gene: NA

CDR3aa: SASLTPNEQF
v_gene: TRBV20-1
d_gene: NA

CDR3aa: SVDGGIYGYT
v_gene: TRBV29-1
d_gene: NA

CDR3aa: AISAQRASTDTQY
v_gene: TRBV10-3
d_gene: NA

CDR3aa: ASSSRGSNEKLF
v_gene: TRBV5-1
d_gene: TRBD1

CDR3aa: ASSSVRGRNSPLH
v_gene: TRBV12-3/TRBV12-4
d_gene: NA

CDR3aa: ASRYSGRGGNEQF
v_gene: TRBV27
d_gene: NA

CDR3aa: ASSLRSGKETQY
v_gene: TRBV12-3/TRBV12-4
d_gene: NA

CDR3aa: SARVWRSGTYSYEQY
v_gene: TRBV20-1
d_gene: NA

CDR3aa: ASSPLTTASTEAF
v_gene: TRBV4-2
d_gene: NA

CDR3aa: SARSGRDTEAL
v_gene: TRBV20-1
d_gene: NA

CDR3aa: ASSQEGKTQY
v_gene: TRBV3-1
d_gene: NA

CDR3aa: ASSWGQDSTDTQY
v_gene: TRBV28
d_gene: TRBD1

CDR3aa: ASSDTADNSPLH
v_gene: TRBV2
d_gene: NA

CDR3aa: ASSQVITGDQPQH
v_gene: TRBV4-1
d_gene: TRBD1

CDR3aa: SVELGTGYYEQY
v_gene: TRBV29-1
d_gene: NA

CDR3aa: ASSLDLLSSYNEQF
v_gene: TRBV19
d_gene: NA

CDR3aa: SARASGTGGNYGYT
v_gene: TRBV20-1
d_gene: TRBD1

CDR3aa: ASSLDTYQETQY
v_gene: TRBV11-2
d_gene: NA

CDR3aa: ASSVRDAAFYEQF
v_gene: TRBV13
d_gene: NA

CDR3aa: SASPSGRALTYEQY
v_gene: TRBV20-1
d_gene: TRBD2

CDR3aa: ASKRQGASYEQY
v_gene: TRBV12-3/TRBV12-4
d_gene: TRBD1

CDR3aa: ASSTPGLVR
v_gene: TRBV12-3/TRBV12-4
d_gene: NA

CDR3aa: ASSQRTGDYNEQF
v_gene: TRBV4-1
d_gene: TRBD1

CDR3aa: ASSKTSETYNEQF
v_gene: TRBV9
d_gene: TRBD2

CDR3aa: ASTSGSSYNEQF
v_gene: TRBV9
d_gene: NA

CDR3aa: ASSISGVYNEQF
v_gene: TRBV4-2
d_gene: NA

CDR3aa: ASSEASVNRNQPQH
v_gene: TRBV2
d_gene: NA

CDR3aa: ASSLGTETQY
v_gene: TRBV28
d_gene: NA

CDR3aa: ASQDTIYYEQY
v_gene: TRBV28
d_gene: NA

CDR3aa: ASFLGGYNEQF
v_gene: TRBV2
d_gene: NA

CDR3aa: SARAGTGGLYEQY
v_gene: TRBV20-1
d_gene: TRBD1

CDR3aa: ASSLAQRGGNTQY
v_gene: TRBV11-2
d_gene: NA

CDR3aa: ASSLDRGQFKAF
v_gene: TRBV12-3/TRBV12-4
d_gene: TRBD1

CDR3aa: ASSFARTATVSPQH
v_gene: TRBV12-3/TRBV12-4
d_gene: NA

CDR3aa: SARGQWSALNTEAF
v_gene: TRBV20-1
d_gene: NA